This is a list of T cell receptor beta chains from one sample in a study of blood T cell repertoires in COVID-19. Produced via immunoSEQ multiplex PCR; TCRdb's table is partial and in-frame only. The table shows 110,000 to 150,000 clones, with 80% to 90% occurring only once. Sequenced: peripheral blood. Receptors originate from a man between 60 and 75 years old with active or convalescent COVID-19. Each CDR3 is given with its conserved first and last residue. A D gene is named only where the DNA matches it firmly. Clone size is given for some rows only: seen once, a few or many times, or a class if the clone is expanded.

d_gene	j_gene	abundance	v_gene	CDR3nt	CDR3aa
-	TRBJ1-1	-	TRBV5-1	TGCGCCAGCAGCTTGGGCAGGAACACTGAAGCTTTCTTT	CASSLGRNTEAFF
TRBD2	TRBJ2-1	-	TRBV18	TGTGCCAGCTCACCCAAACTAGCGGAGCTCAATGAGCAGTTCTTC	CASSPKLAELNEQFF
-	TRBJ2-5	-	TRBV7-2	TGTGCCAGCAGCTTCATACTAGGGAGGAAAGAGACCCAGTACTTC	CASSFILGRKETQYF
TRBD1	TRBJ1-4	once	TRBV3-1/TRBV3-2	TGTGCCAGCAGCCACTCCGGGACAGGGGGCGAAAAACTGTTTTTT	CASSHSGTGGEKLFF
-	TRBJ1-2	-	TRBV27	TGTGCCAGCAGTTTAAAGGGGGAGGGTGGCTACACCTTC	CASSLKGEGGYTF
-	TRBJ1-5	-	TRBV5-1	TGCGCCAGCAGCTTGGTTGGCGGGGAAAATCAGCCCCAGCATTTT	CASSLVGGENQPQHF
TRBD1	TRBJ1-2	few	TRBV5-4	TGTGCCAGCAGCTTAATTGACAGGGGGGATGGCTACACCTTC	CASSLIDRGDGYTF
-	TRBJ1-3	-	TRBV18	TGTGCCAGCTCACCCCAGGGAACTGGAAACACCATATATTTT	CASSPQGTGNTIYF
TRBD1	TRBJ1-2	-	TRBV5-1	TGCGCCAGCAGCGGAACCGGGACAGGGGGCGCGGTCGGCTATGGCTACACCTTC	CASSGTGTGGAVGYGYTF
-	TRBJ1-2	once	TRBV10-3	TGTGCCTCGTCTGGCAGGAACTATGGCTACACCTTC	CASSGRNYGYTF
TRBD1	TRBJ1-1	-	TRBV5-6	TGTGCCAGCAGTCCAAGTCCGGGACAGCAGATGAACACTGAAGCTTTCTTT	CASSPSPGQQMNTEAFF
TRBD2	TRBJ2-1	-	TRBV14	TGTGCCAGCAGCCCTCGGACTAGCGGGGGCAATGAGCAGTTCTTC	CASSPRTSGGNEQFF
TRBD1	TRBJ2-6	-	TRBV30	TGTGCCTGGAGTTACCGAGACAGGGAGCTTGGGGCCAACGTCCTGACTTTC	CAWSYRDRELGANVLTF
TRBD2	TRBJ2-1	-	TRBV6-2/TRBV6-3	TGTGCCAGCAGTGTAGCGGGGGGATCCTACAATGAGCAGTTCTTC	CASSVAGGSYNEQFF